This T cell receptor beta chain stems from a study of cytomegalovirus exposure and HLA in healthy donors. This clone has a handful of counts. At sampling all donors were nominally healthy, likely with unrecorded immune exposures. Both 60 Vbeta primers and 13 Jbeta primers went into the PCR. Data came from immunoSEQ multiplex PCR; TCRdb stores just in-frame clones and leaves some out. The profile shows approximately 190,000 clones, over 70% of them singletons. V dropped 5 bases and J dropped 3 bases, with 8 bases sitting between them. The CDR3 is 14 amino acids. Per germline, CDR1 LNHDA and CDR2 SQIVND (reference sequence).

This receptor was identified in a man aged 50-60 years in good health and CMV-seronegative. The gene calls are TRBV19 and TRBJ2-6; D is undetermined. The sample consisted of PBMCs. The CDR3 region is CASSATYGANVLTF. The CDR3 nucleotides are TGTGCCAGTAGTGCGACATATGGGGCCAACGTCCTGACTTTC.